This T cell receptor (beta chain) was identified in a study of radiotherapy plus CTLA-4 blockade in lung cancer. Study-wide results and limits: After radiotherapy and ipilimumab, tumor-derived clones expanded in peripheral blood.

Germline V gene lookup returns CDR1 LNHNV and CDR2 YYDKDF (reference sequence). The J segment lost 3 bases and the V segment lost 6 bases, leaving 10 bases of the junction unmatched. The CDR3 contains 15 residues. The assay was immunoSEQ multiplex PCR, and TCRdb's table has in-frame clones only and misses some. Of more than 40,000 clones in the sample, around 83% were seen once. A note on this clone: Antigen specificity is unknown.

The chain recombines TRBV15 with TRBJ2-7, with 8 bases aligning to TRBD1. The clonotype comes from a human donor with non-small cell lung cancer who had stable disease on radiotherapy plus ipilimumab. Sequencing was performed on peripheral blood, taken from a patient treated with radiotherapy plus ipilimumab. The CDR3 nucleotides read TGTGCCACCAGAGAATTTGACAGGGGCAGCTACGAGCAGTACTTC. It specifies CATREFDRGSYEQYF.